The present TCR beta chain was sequenced within a study of T cell responses to AZD1222 COVID-19 vaccine. Overall study context: Second doses at about 4 or about 12 weeks were pooled.

V lost 5 bases to trimming and J lost 4 bases; unmatched junction nucleotides: 9. The length of the CDR3 is 15 residues. The V gene's germline CDR1 is SGHDT and CDR2 YYEEEE. Assay used: immunoSEQ multiplex PCR; TCRdb lists only in-frame clones, some missing. Among around 130,000 clones listed, 85% to 95% were seen once. With regard to this clone: The antigen is not known.

Study-wide points: Breadth and depth of Spike-specific TCRs rose after two AZD1222 doses. Possibly, clonal diversity was underestimated; donors were largely white British and included more females.

The specimen comprised peripheral blood, sampled on day 0 of AZD1222 vaccination. The TCR sequence derives from an adult in good health. The chain combines TRBV5-6 with TRBJ2-7; 10 bases match TRBD1. Written as DNA, the CDR3 is TGTGCCAGCAGTAGTCCGACAGGGGGCGCGTACGAGCAGTACTTC. Amino acids: CASSSPTGGAYEQYF.